This entry lists 29 T cell receptor beta chains sequenced from one sample in a study of control samples from healthy donors and cancer patients (TCRdb year 2020). Receptor amplification or capture employed the immunoSEQ multiplex PCR assay. Here the immuneACCESS table is served through TCRdb, limited to in-frame sequences with V and J called. Missing clones are a known gap in these copies; in checked studies unresolved V genes cover under half, and the rest lacks a known reason. Across this sample there are about 110,000 clones, with approximately 90% seen only once. Of the sample, about 7.2% falls within the top ten clones. The sequencing sample was made of blood. Receptors originate from a woman younger than 30 in good health.

The V and J genes are TRBV7-2 and TRBJ2-5; D is uncertain. The CDR3 is made up of 13 amino acids. Trimming removed 5 bases at V and 7 bases at J, with 14 bases between. The germline V gene encodes CDR1 SGHTA and CDR2 FQGNSA. The DNA of the CDR3 is TGTGCCAGCAGCCCGTTTCGTTATGGGACCCAGTACTTC. This sequence encodes CASSPFRYGTQYF.

The rearrangement uses TRBV2 and TRBJ2-5, with 10 nucleotides matching TRBD2. This CDR3 region has 16 residues. Germline V gene data show CDR1 as SNHLY and CDR2 as FYNNEI. V was clipped by 7 bases and J by 0 bases; unmatched bases: 8. The CDR3 DNA is TGTGCCAGCACGGAGCGGGGGGGCCCGTACCAAGAGACCCAGTACTTC. This translates into CASTERGGPYQETQYF.

The chain links TRBV28 to TRBJ1-5, with no clear D. Germline CDR1 is MDHEN and CDR2 is SYDVKM. The V and J ends lost 5 bases and 10 bases respectively, with 6 bases between them. This CDR3 is built from 10 residues. Here the CDR3 reads CASSDGPQHF. CDR3 nucleotide sequence: TGTGCCAGCAGTGACGGACCCCAGCATTTT.

The chain employs TRBV4-2 and TRBJ1-2; 7 nucleotides line up with TRBD1. Germline assignment: CDR1 LGHNA and CDR2 YNFKEQ. CDR3 size: 19 residues. V shed 1 base and J 5 bases; nucleotides not matched to a gene: 19. The CDR3 DNA follows: TGTGCCAGCAGCCAAGGAAACCGTCCGGGACAGTTCAAATCTTATGGCTACACCTTC. As protein: CASSQGNRPGQFKSYGYTF.

V usage is TRBV10-3 and J usage is TRBJ1-5; D uncertain. Per the germline V gene, CDR1 is ENHRY and CDR2 is SYGVKD. V dropped 11 bases and J dropped 2 bases, with 10 bases sitting between them. The CDR3 spans 12 residues. The CDR3 sequence: CASPGGNQPQHF. CDR3 bases: TGTGCCTCCCCCGGGGGCAATCAGCCCCAGCATTTT.

CDR3 sequence: CASSLAGPLEKLFF. The CDR3 nucleotides read TGTGCCAGCAGCTTAGCAGGGCCGCTCGAAAAACTGTTTTTT. The J gene is TRBJ1-4, the V gene TRBV11-2, with a tentative D call TRBD1 (5 bases). Germline V CDR1 and CDR2: SGHAT, FQNNGV. The length of the CDR3 is 14 residues. V was cut by 1 base and J by 8 bases, with 11 bases left in between.

CDR3 in DNA: TGTGCCAGCAGTGCCCGGGACAGGGGCCACAATGAGCAGTTCTTC. This codes for CASSARDRGHNEQFF. The chain links TRBV9 to TRBJ2-1; 10 bases are shared with TRBD1. The CDR3 runs to 15 residues. The germline V gene encodes CDR1 SGDLS and CDR2 YYNGEE. V trimming: 5 bases; J trimming: 5 bases; junction bases outside the gene matches: 7.

The chain joins TRBV5-1 to TRBJ1-2; D remains ambiguous. The CDR3 length is 15 residues. Per germline, CDR1 SGHRS and CDR2 YFSETQ. V was shortened by 3 bases and J by 9 bases, with 21 bases between the two germline ends. The CDR3 coding sequence is TGCGCCAGCAGCTGGCGCGGCCAGGAAGGTAATAGCTACACCTTC. This sequence encodes CASSWRGQEGNSYTF. Based on the CDR3 plus reference TRBV5-1 and TRBJ1-2, the full variable domain is KAGVTQTPRYLIKTRGQQVTLSCSPISGHRSVSWYQQTPGQGLQFLFEYFSETQRNKGNFPGRFSGRQFSNSRSEMNVSTLELGDSALYLCASSWRGQEGNSYTFGSGTRLTVV.

V gene TRBV28 combines with J gene TRBJ2-1; the match to TRBD2 covers 9 bases. There are 16 residues in the CDR3. The germline V gene encodes CDR1 MDHEN and CDR2 SYDVKM. The J segment lost 5 bases and the V segment lost 4 bases, leaving 9 bases of the junction unmatched. The CDR3 nucleotides are TGTGCCAGCAGTTCGAATGCGGGAGGGTACCACAATGAGCAGTTCTTC. Protein sequence: CASSSNAGGYHNEQFF. Full variable domain (rest looked up from reference TRBV28 and TRBJ2-1): DVKVTQSSRYLVKRTGEKVFLECVQDMDHENMFWYRQDPGLGLRLIYFSYDVKMKEKGDIPEGYSVSREKKERFSLILESASTNQTSMYLCASSSNAGGYHNEQFFGPGTRLTVL.

Turning to this clone: Other DNA sequences in the sample encode the same CDR3. This sequence joins TRBV28 and TRBJ1-2; 7 bases agree with TRBD1. CDR1 MDHEN and CDR2 SYDVKM come from the germline V gene. J lost 4 bases, V lost 2 bases, and 13 bases had no gene match. This CDR3 comprises 17 residues. Here the CDR3 reads CASSLGQGGGRGYGYTF. The CDR3 DNA sequence: TGTGCCAGCAGTTTAGGGCAGGGGGGGGGTAGAGGCTATGGCTACACCTTC.

The chain carries TRBV5-1 and TRBJ2-7; a possible D gene is TRBD1 (6 bases). V dropped 5 bases and J dropped 0 bases, with 15 bases sitting between them. The CDR3 runs 15 residues. Per the germline V gene, CDR1 is SGHRS and CDR2 is YFSETQ. DNA for the CDR3: TGCGCCAGCAGGGACAGTCCTCTAGGCTCCTACGAGCAGTACTTC. It specifies CASRDSPLGSYEQYF.

V is TRBV29-1 and J is TRBJ2-6; 11 nucleotides line up with TRBD1. Germline CDR1 reads SQVTM; CDR2 reads ANQGSEA. V shed 5 bases and J 0 bases; nucleotides not matched to a gene: 9. The CDR3 is 18 residues long. The CDR3 nucleotides are TGCAGCGTTCCTACCGGGACAGGGGGTTTCTCTGGGGCCAACGTCCTGACTTTC. This gives the protein CSVPTGTGGFSGANVLTF. The full variable domain, with the rest looked up from reference TRBV29-1 and TRBJ2-6, is SAVISQKPSRDICQRGTSLTIQCQVDSQVTMMFWYRQQPGQSLTLIATANQGSEATYESGFVIDKFPISRPNLTFSTLTVSNMSPEDSSIYLCSVPTGTGGFSGANVLTFGAGSRLTVL.

The genes are TRBV2 and TRBJ1-5; D is undetermined. Trimming removed 8 bases from V and 0 bases from J, with 14 bases in between. Germline V gene lookup returns CDR1 SNHLY and CDR2 FYNNEI. The CDR3 contains 15 residues. The CDR3 DNA is TGTGCCAGCTCTGGCGGGGATTATAGCAATCAGCCCCAGCATTTT. The encoded protein is CASSGGDYSNQPQHF. Looking up the rest from reference TRBV2 and TRBJ1-5 gives the full variable domain: EPEVTQTPSHQVTQMGQEVILRCVPISNHLYFYWYRQILGQKVEFLVSFYNNEISEKSEIFDDQFSVERPDGSNFTLKIRSTKLEDSAMYFCASSGGDYSNQPQHFGDGTRLSIL.

The rearrangement joins TRBV29-1 to TRBJ2-2; 8 positions match TRBD1. J lost 6 bases, V lost 6 bases, and 3 bases had no gene match. This CDR3 comprises 12 residues. Germline loops: CDR1 SQVTM, CDR2 ANQGSEA. In DNA, the CDR3 is TGCAGCGTCAGGGGGCGCGCCGGGGAGCTGTTTTTT. This sequence encodes CSVRGRAGELFF.

The chain uses TRBV7-3 and TRBJ2-3; D may be TRBD1 (7 bases). CDR1 and CDR2 from the germline V gene are SGHTA and FQGTGA. The CDR3 contains 15 residues. V gave up 5 bases and J gave up 2 bases, with 14 bases separating them. DNA for the CDR3: TGTGCCAGCAGCCCTCAGGGGGGATCCACAGATACGCAGTATTTT. It codes for CASSPQGGSTDTQYF. The full variable domain, completed using reference TRBV7-3 and TRBJ2-3, is GAGVSQTPSNKVTEKGKYVELRCDPISGHTALYWYRQSLGQGPEFLIYFQGTGAADDSGLPNDRFFAVRPEGSVSTLKIQRTERGDSAVYLCASSPQGGSTDTQYFGPGTRLTVL.

V gene TRBV6-5 combines with J gene TRBJ2-2; maybe TRBD2 (6 bases). Looked up from germline, CDR1 is MNHEY and CDR2 is SVGAGI. CDR3 length equals 15 residues. The germline V and J ends were trimmed by 6 bases and 5 bases, with 16 bases remaining between them. The CDR3 loop reads CASSPRLEMTGELFF. DNA for the CDR3: TGTGCCAGCAGCCCCAGACTAGAAATGACCGGGGAGCTGTTTTTT.

This clone was seen just once. This chain joins TRBV9 and TRBJ1-1; perhaps TRBD1 as D (6 bases). This CDR3 region has 14 residues. Trimming removed 4 bases at V and 5 bases at J, with 15 bases between. Per germline, CDR1 SGDLS and CDR2 YYNGEE. The CDR3 reads CASSPTKGVTEAFF. The CDR3, as DNA: TGTGCCAGCAGCCCTACGAAGGGGGTGACTGAAGCTTTCTTT.

The rearrangement joins TRBV7-9 to TRBJ1-1, with 10 bases fitting TRBD1. The CDR3 totals 16 residues. Germline CDR1 SEHNR, CDR2 FQNEAQ (reference sequence). V lost 5 bases to trimming and J lost 1 base; unmatched junction nucleotides: 7. CDR3: CASSLRTGGKNTEAFF. CDR3 coding DNA: TGTGCCAGCAGCCTGAGGACAGGGGGGAAGAACACTGAAGCTTTCTTT.

J is TRBJ2-3 and V is TRBV5-1, with 9 bases matching TRBD2. Germline CDR1 reads SGHRS; CDR2 reads YFSETQ. V lost 4 bases and J lost 0; bases outside the gene matches: 6. The CDR3 consists of 16 residues. The CDR3 nucleotides are TGCGCCAGCAGCAGGACTAGCGCAGCTAGCACAGATACGCAGTATTTT. Protein: CASSRTSAASTDTQYF.

The chain joins TRBV19 to TRBJ1-2, with 9 bases identical to TRBD1. CDR1 and CDR2 (germline): LNHDA, SQIVND (reference sequence). The CDR3 extends over 13 amino acids. The V gene end was trimmed by 6 bases and the J gene end by 3 bases; junction bases not matched to a gene: 2. DNA of the CDR3: TGTGCCAGTAGAACAGGGGGCGACTATGGCTACACCTTC. The encoded protein is CASRTGGDYGYTF.

The V call is TRBV2, the J call TRBJ2-5, with 7 nucleotides matching TRBD1. CDR3 length equals 12 residues. V dropped 10 bases and J dropped 5; count of bases not matched to a gene: 7. Germline V gene data show CDR1 as SNHLY and CDR2 as FYNNEI. The DNA of the CDR3 is TGTGCCAACAGACAGGGTACGGAGACCCAGTACTTC. Its protein product is CANRQGTETQYF. Together with reference TRBV2 and TRBJ2-5, the CDR3 gives the full variable domain: EPEVTQTPSHQVTQMGQEVILRCVPISNHLYFYWYRQILGQKVEFLVSFYNNEISEKSEIFDDQFSVERPDGSNFTLKIRSTKLEDSAMYFCANRQGTETQYFGPGTRLLVL.

This clone was detected many times. V and J are TRBV27 and TRBJ1-5; 10 bases are shared with TRBD1. CDR3 length: 16 amino acids. J lost 3 bases, V lost 7 bases, and 9 bases had no gene match. The germline V gene has CDR1 MNHEY and CDR2 SMNVEV (reference sequence). CDR3 residues: CASNYRDRGLNQPQHF. CDR3 nucleotides: TGTGCCAGCAACTACCGGGACAGGGGCCTCAATCAGCCCCAGCATTTT.

This clone was recorded once. This rearrangement joins TRBV5-4 to TRBJ1-6; D remains ambiguous. CDR1 and CDR2 from the germline V gene are SGHNT and YYREEE (reference sequence). Trimming stripped 5 bases from V and 10 bases from J, with 19 bases between. CDR3 length: 15 residues. CDR3 in amino acids: CASSHYRGDVSPLHF. The DNA for the CDR3 is TGTGCCAGCAGTCACTACCGTGGAGATGTCTCACCCCTCCACTTT.

The chain links TRBV5-6 to TRBJ2-7, with D perhaps being TRBD1 or TRBD2 (5 bases each). The length of the CDR3 is 12 residues. The V end lost 1 base, the J end lost 10 bases, and 12 bases lay between the germline ends. CDR1 and CDR2 (germline): SGHDT, YYEEEE. The CDR3 DNA follows: TGTGCCAGCAGCTTGAGGTACCGGGACCAGTACTTC. This sequence encodes CASSLRYRDQYF.

The chain joins TRBV12-3 or TRBV12-4 to TRBJ2-7; no clear D. The ends were cut back, 5 bases at V and 3 bases at J, with 5 bases in the middle. This CDR3 has 11 amino acids. The DNA for the CDR3 is TGTGCCAGCAGTGACGGCTACGAGCAGTACTTC. This translates into CASSDGYEQYF.

V usage is TRBV21-1 and J usage is TRBJ2-7. TRBV21-1 is marked as a pseudogene. This CDR3 spans 14 amino acids. The CDR3 protein is CASSKVGVFGEQYF. The CDR3 DNA is TGTGCCAGCAGCAAAGTGGGGGTTTTTGGCGAGCAGTACTTC.

The chain has TRBV5-5 and TRBJ2-2; no clear D gene. Trimming took off 0 bases at V and 6 bases at J, with 9 bases between the two ends. CDR3 length: 14 residues. The germline V gene encodes CDR1 SGHKS and CDR2 YYEKEE (reference sequence). The CDR3 loop reads CASSLAGVPGELFF. DNA of the CDR3: TGTGCCAGCAGCTTGGCTGGGGTCCCCGGGGAGCTGTTTTTT.

V usage is TRBV30 and J usage is TRBJ2-1; 10 nucleotides line up with TRBD1. The trim removed 2 bases at V and 10 bases at J, leaving 8 bases unmatched. The CDR3 spans 14 residues. Germline CDR1 is GTSNPN and CDR2 is SVGIG (reference sequence). The CDR3 DNA reads TGTGCCTGGAGTAGTGGGACAGGGGTGAAGGAGCAGTTCTTC. Translated, it gives CAWSSGTGVKEQFF.

The V gene is TRBV19, the J gene TRBJ1-1, with 10 nucleotides matching TRBD1. Trimming took 6 bases from V and 1 from J; bases not matched to a gene: 14. The CDR3 is made up of 18 amino acids. Germline-derived CDR1 and CDR2 are LNHDA and SQIVND (reference sequence). The DNA for the CDR3 is TGTGCCAGTAGCACGTCCCGGGACAGGGGACGATCGAACACTGAAGCTTTCTTT. This encodes CASSTSRDRGRSNTEAFF.